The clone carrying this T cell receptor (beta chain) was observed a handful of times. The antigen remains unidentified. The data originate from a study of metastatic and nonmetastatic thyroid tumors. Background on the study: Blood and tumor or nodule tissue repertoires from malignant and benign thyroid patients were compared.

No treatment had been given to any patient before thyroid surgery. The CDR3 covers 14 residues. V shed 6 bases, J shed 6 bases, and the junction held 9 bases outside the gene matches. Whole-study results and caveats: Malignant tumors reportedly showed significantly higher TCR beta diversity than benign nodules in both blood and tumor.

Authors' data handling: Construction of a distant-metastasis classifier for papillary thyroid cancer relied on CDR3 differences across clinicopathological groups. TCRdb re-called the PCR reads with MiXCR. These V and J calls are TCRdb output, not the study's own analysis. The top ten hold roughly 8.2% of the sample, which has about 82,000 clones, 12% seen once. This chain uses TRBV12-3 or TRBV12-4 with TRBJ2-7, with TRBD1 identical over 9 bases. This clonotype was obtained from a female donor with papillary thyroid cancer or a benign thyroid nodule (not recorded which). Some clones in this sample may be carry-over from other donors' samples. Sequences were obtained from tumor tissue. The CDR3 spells CASSAGTGRLEQYF. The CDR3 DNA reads TGTGCCAGCAGCGCCGGGACAGGGAGGCTCGAGCAGTACTTC.